Listed below are T cell receptor beta chains from one sample, sequenced in a study of shared clonotypes between healthy human individuals. The table came from immunoSEQ multiplex PCR; TCRdb's copy has only in-frame clones and leaves some out. Of about 1 million clones detected, approximately 72% appear once; the ten largest clones hold 1.4% to 1.5%. The material sequenced was memory CD4+ T cells sorted from blood. The receptors were sampled from a young man in good health. The CDR3 runs from the conserved cysteine through the conserved F or W. A D gene is named only where the DNA matches it firmly. Where a row states a size, it is once, few, many or the class of an expanded clone; other rows omit it.

TRBJ1-2 | . | TRBV28 | 12 | . | TGTGCCAGCAGTTCGGACAACACTGGCTACACCTTC | CASSSDNTGYTF
TRBJ2-3 | TRBD2 | TRBV13 | 16 | . | TGTGCCAGCAGCCATAGCGGGGGGCCCCCATCCGATACGCAGTATTTT | CASSHSGGPPSDTQYF
TRBJ1-1 | . | TRBV27 | 13 | . | TGTGCCAGCAGTTTATCGTGGCAGACTGAAGCTTTCTTT | CASSLSWQTEAFF
TRBJ1-2 | . | TRBV5-4 | 11 | few | TGTGCCAGCAGCCTGGAGAGGGTCTACACCTTC | CASSLERVYTF
TRBJ2-1 | . | TRBV27 | 14 | many | TGTGCCAGCAGTTACCGGGACCCTCGGGGTGAGCAGTTCTTC | CASSYRDPRGEQFF
TRBJ2-1 | TRBD2 | TRBV18 | 15 | once | TGTGCCAGCTCACCACCGCCTAGCGGGGGCAATGAGCAGTTCTTC | CASSPPPSGGNEQFF
TRBJ2-3 | . | TRBV4-3 | 13 | . | TGCGCCAGCAGCCTTGGACTGACAGATACGCAGTATTTT | CASSLGLTDTQYF
TRBJ2-3 | TRBD2 | TRBV6-1 | 14 | . | TGTGCCAGCAAGCGGGACGGAGGCACAGATACGCAGTATTTT | CASKRDGGTDTQYF
TRBJ1-1 | . | TRBV12-5 | 14 | . | TGTGCTAGTGGCCCCGGGGAGCGCACCTCGGGTGCTTTCTTT | CASGPGERTSGAFF
TRBJ2-7 | . | TRBV2 | 14 | . | TGTGCCAGCAGCGGAACACGGAGCTCCTACGAGCAGTACTTC | CASSGTRSSYEQYF
TRBJ1-5 | . | TRBV7-8 | 15 | . | TGTGCCAGCAGCTTGGATGGTCTGGGGGATCAGCCCCAGCATTTT | CASSLDGLGDQPQHF
TRBJ2-2 | TRBD2 | TRBV7-9 | 16 | . | TGTGCCAGCAGTTCGGCCGTCTGGGAGGGCACCGGGGAGCTGTTTTTT | CASSSAVWEGTGELFF
TRBJ2-2 | . | TRBV4-1 | 14 | once | TGCGCCAGCAGCCAAGAAGAGGGGAGCGGGGAGCTGTTTTTT | CASSQEEGSGELFF
TRBJ1-2 | . | TRBV9 | 14 | . | TGTGCCAGCAGCGTAGGAGCAGACCTCTATGGCTACACCTTC | CASSVGADLYGYTF
TRBJ2-1 | . | TRBV6-5 | 14 | . | TGTGCCAGCAGTTACTCGTTGCAGGGCGGTGAGCAGTTCTTC | CASSYSLQGGEQFF
TRBJ2-3 | TRBD2 | TRBV7-2 | 14 | once | TGTGCCAGCAGCTTATTTCGGACTAGCGGGCCGGGGTATTTT | CASSLFRTSGPGYF
TRBJ1-1 | . | TRBV15 | 15 | . | TGTGCCACCAGCAGGTTAGGGCTCTGGGACACTGAAGCTTTCTTT | CATSRLGLWDTEAFF
TRBJ1-3 | . | TRBV9 | 17 | . | TGTGCCAGCAGCGATTCTCAGGCGGCCCTCTCTGGAAACACCATATATTTT | CASSDSQAALSGNTIYF
TRBJ1-6 | TRBD1 | TRBV19 | 14 | few | TGTGCCAGTAGGGTGGACAGGGGTACTTCACCCCTCCACTTT | CASRVDRGTSPLHF
TRBJ1-5 | . | TRBV28 | 14 | . | TGTGCCAGCAGTCCCGGGGGGGGGAATCAGCCCCAGCATTTT | CASSPGGGNQPQHF
TRBJ1-1 | . | TRBV5-1 | 15 | . | TGCGCCAGCAGCGCCGGGACACACAGCGGCACTGAAGCTTTCTTT | CASSAGTHSGTEAFF
TRBJ1-2 | . | TRBV28 | 15 | . | TGTGCCAGCAAGGGAGAGGCAGGACTTAACTATGGCTACACCTTC | CASKGEAGLNYGYTF
TRBJ2-1 | . | TRBV30 | 15 | . | TGTGCCTGGAGTGTATATGGCGGAGGGGACAATGAGCAGTTCTTC | CAWSVYGGGDNEQFF
TRBJ1-2 | . | TRBV5-4 | 15 | . | TGTGCCAGCAGCTTGGCCGGAGGGAAAACTTATGGCTACACCTTC | CASSLAGGKTYGYTF
TRBJ2-2 | . | TRBV19 | 14 | . | TGTGCCAGTAGTATGACCGGGGGCGTCGGGGAGCTGTTTTTT | CASSMTGGVGELFF
TRBJ2-3 | TRBD1 | TRBV30 | 13 | . | TGTGCCTGGAGTCAGGGGGAGCGGGATACGCAGTATTTT | CAWSQGERDTQYF
TRBJ1-5 | . | TRBV7-9 | 13 | . | TGTGCCAGCAGCTCGGGGGGGAATCAGCCCCAGCATTTT | CASSSGGNQPQHF
TRBJ1-5 | . | TRBV7-2 | 14 | few | TGTGCCAGCAGCTCAGACAGCGGCAATCAGCCCCAGCATTTT | CASSSDSGNQPQHF
TRBJ1-5 | . | TRBV27 | 18 | . | TGTGCCAGCAGTTTAAAGGTACCGGGGGGGATTAGCAATCAGCCCCAGCATTTT | CASSLKVPGGISNQPQHF
TRBJ2-3 | . | TRBV2 | 16 | . | TGTGCCAGCAGTGAAGCGGGGGGACAGTTCACAGATACGCAGTATTTT | CASSEAGGQFTDTQYF
TRBJ2-5 | . | TRBV30 | 13 | few | TGTGCCTGGAGTGTAGGGACAATGGAGACCCAGTACTTC | CAWSVGTMETQYF
TRBJ1-2 | . | TRBV5-1 | 17 | . | TGCGCCAGCAGCTTGGGGGTCATTGCCTTAGCTAACTATGGCTACACCTTC | CASSLGVIALANYGYTF
TRBJ2-7 | . | TRBV7-2 | 16 | . | TGTGCCAGCAGCTTAGTGAGAGGGGCGGGGTCCTACGAGCAGTACTTC | CASSLVRGAGSYEQYF
TRBJ2-7 | . | TRBV5-1 | 14 | . | TGCGCCAGCGCGGAGGGGTCTTCCATATACGAGCAGTACTTC | CASAEGSSIYEQYF
TRBJ2-1 | . | TRBV2 | 12 | . | TGTGCCAGCTCCCGGACAGACAATGAGCAGTTCTTC | CASSRTDNEQFF
TRBJ2-3 | . | TRBV5-1 | 14 | . | TGCGCCAGCAGCCAGGGGAGGGGCACAGATACGCAGTATTTT | CASSQGRGTDTQYF
TRBJ2-1 | TRBD1 | TRBV10-1 | 14 | . | TGCGCCAGCAACCGGGACAGGGGGGACAATGAGCAGTTCTTC | CASNRDRGDNEQFF
TRBJ2-2 | . | TRBV12-1 | 17 | few | TGTGCCAGCAGCTGCGAGAGGGGACTAGCGGGATCCGGGGAGCTGTTTTTT | CASSCERGLAGSGELFF
TRBJ2-1 | . | TRBV6-1 | 16 | . | TGTGCCAGCAGTGAAAGGACAATACGTGCTGTATTACGGCAGTTCTTC | CASSERTIRAVLRQFF
TRBJ2-3 | . | TRBV9 | 15 | . | TGTGCCAGCAGCGTAGGGAGGCGGACGGCAGATACGCAGTATTTT | CASSVGRRTADTQYF
TRBJ2-3 | . | TRBV29-1 | 12 | . | TGCAGCGTTAATCGGGCGGGGGATACGCAGTATTTT | CSVNRAGDTQYF
TRBJ1-5 | . | TRBV28 | 14 | . | TGTGCCAGCAGTTTACGACAGTTTAATCAGCCCCAGCATTTT | CASSLRQFNQPQHF
TRBJ2-2 | . | TRBV23-1 | 15 | . | TGCGCCAGCAGGTGGGGTAAGCCCAACACCGGGGAGCTGTTTTTT | CASRWGKPNTGELFF
TRBJ2-7 | TRBD1 | TRBV6-5 | 13 | few | TGTGCCAGCAGAAAGACAGGGGGCTACGAGCAGTACTTC | CASRKTGGYEQYF
TRBJ2-7 | . | TRBV6-5 | 13 | once | TGTGCCAGCAGTTTCGGGCGGGCATACGAGCAGTACTTC | CASSFGRAYEQYF
TRBJ1-5 | . | TRBV6-6 | 15 | . | TGTGCCAGCAGTTATGAGGGGGTCGTCAATCAGCCCCAGCATTTT | CASSYEGVVNQPQHF
TRBJ2-5 | TRBD2 | TRBV27 | 15 | few | TGTGCCAGCAGTCCTGGACTAGTAGGGCAAGAGACCCAGTACTTC | CASSPGLVGQETQYF
TRBJ2-5 | . | TRBV7-9 | 13 | . | TGTGCCAGCAGCCCTAGGGGTTCAGAGACCCAGTACTTC | CASSPRGSETQYF
TRBJ2-2 | TRBD1 | TRBV6-1 | 16 | . | TGTGCCAGCAGTGAAGTGGCAGGGGGCAACACCGGGGAGCTGTTTTTT | CASSEVAGGNTGELFF
TRBJ2-7 | TRBD1 | TRBV28 | 15 | . | TGTGCCAGCAGTTCGCCGGGACAGGGGAACTACGAGCAGTACTTC | CASSSPGQGNYEQYF
TRBJ1-1 | . | TRBV28 | 15 | . | TGTGCCAGCAGTCCCCTGGGGGGGGCAGGTACTGAAGCTTTCTTT | CASSPLGGAGTEAFF
TRBJ2-1 | . | TRBV28 | 14 | . | TGTGCCAGCGGAGGACAGGAAGCGGGCGGTGAGCAGTTCTTC | CASGGQEAGGEQFF
TRBJ2-5 | . | TRBV6-5 | 15 | . | TGTGCCAGCAGTTACTTAAGTGACCCTCCGAGGACCCAGTACTTC | CASSYLSDPPRTQYF
TRBJ1-2 | . | TRBV5-4 | 15 | . | TGTGCCAGCAGCTTGGTGGGGATCGGGGGCTATGGCTACACCTTC | CASSLVGIGGYGYTF
TRBJ2-7 | TRBD2 | TRBV27 | 14 | . | TGTGCCAGCAGTTTGCGGGGGGCCTCCTACGAGCAGTACTTC | CASSLRGASYEQYF
TRBJ2-7 | . | TRBV30 | 16 | . | TGTGCCTGGAGTGGAATGGGGATAGTGAGAGGCTACGAGCAGTACTTC | CAWSGMGIVRGYEQYF
TRBJ2-1 | TRBD2 | TRBV5-1 | 15 | . | TGCGCCAGCAGATTGAAAACTAGCGGGAGCAATGAGCAGTTCTTC | CASRLKTSGSNEQFF
TRBJ1-4 | TRBD1 | TRBV25-1 | 16 | . | TGTGCCAGCAGTCCGGACAGGGTGGCGGTCAGTGAAAAACTGTTTTTT | CASSPDRVAVSEKLFF